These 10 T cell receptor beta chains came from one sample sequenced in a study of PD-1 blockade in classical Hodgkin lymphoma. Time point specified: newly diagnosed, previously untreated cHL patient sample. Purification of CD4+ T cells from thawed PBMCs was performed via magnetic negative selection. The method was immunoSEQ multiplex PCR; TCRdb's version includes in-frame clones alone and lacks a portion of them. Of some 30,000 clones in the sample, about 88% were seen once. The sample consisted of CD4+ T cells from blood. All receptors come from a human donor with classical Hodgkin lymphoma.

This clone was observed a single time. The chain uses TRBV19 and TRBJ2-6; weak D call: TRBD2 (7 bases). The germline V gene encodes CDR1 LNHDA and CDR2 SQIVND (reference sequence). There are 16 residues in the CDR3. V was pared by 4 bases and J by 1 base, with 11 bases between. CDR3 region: CASSRGGQSGANVLTF. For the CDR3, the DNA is TGTGCCAGTAGTAGGGGGGGGCAGTCTGGGGCCAACGTCCTGACTTTC.

The CDR3 spells CASSGELGPNYNEQFF. The CDR3 DNA reads TGTGCCAGCAGTGGGGAGCTCGGACCCAACTACAATGAGCAGTTCTTC. This rearrangement joins TRBV9 to TRBJ2-1; TRBD2 might be the D (5 bases). Between the trimmed V and J ends, which lost 5 bases and 3 bases, there was a span of 18 bases. The CDR3 is 16 residues long. From germline, CDR1 is SGDLS and CDR2 YYNGEE.

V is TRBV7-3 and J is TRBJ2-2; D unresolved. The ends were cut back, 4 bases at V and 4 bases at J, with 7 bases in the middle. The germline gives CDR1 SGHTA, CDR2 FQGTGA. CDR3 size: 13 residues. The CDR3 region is CASSSVGTGELFF. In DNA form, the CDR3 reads TGTGCCAGCAGCTCCGTTGGCACCGGGGAGCTGTTTTTT. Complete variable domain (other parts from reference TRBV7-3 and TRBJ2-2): GAGVSQTPSNKVTEKGKYVELRCDPISGHTALYWYRQSLGQGPEFLIYFQGTGAADDSGLPNDRFFAVRPEGSVSTLKIQRTERGDSAVYLCASSSVGTGELFFGEGSRLTVL.

The DNA of the CDR3 is TGTGCCAGCAGTGTGGGGCATTACTCTGGGGCCAACGTCCTGACTTTC. It codes for CASSVGHYSGANVLTF. The V call is TRBV6-1, the J call TRBJ2-6; possibly TRBD1 for D (5 bases). The length of the CDR3 is 16 residues. Germline CDR1 and CDR2: MNHNS and SASEGT. Trimming stripped 4 bases from V and 0 bases from J, with 10 bases between.

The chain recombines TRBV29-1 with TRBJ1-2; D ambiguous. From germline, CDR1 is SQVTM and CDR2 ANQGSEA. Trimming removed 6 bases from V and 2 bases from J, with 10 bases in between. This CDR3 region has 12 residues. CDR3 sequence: CSVETTNYGYTF. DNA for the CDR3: TGCAGCGTAGAGACCACGAACTATGGCTACACCTTC. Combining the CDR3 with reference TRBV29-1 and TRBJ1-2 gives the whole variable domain SAVISQKPSRDICQRGTSLTIQCQVDSQVTMMFWYRQQPGQSLTLIATANQGSEATYESGFVIDKFPISRPNLTFSTLTVSNMSPEDSSIYLCSVETTNYGYTFGSGTRLTVV.

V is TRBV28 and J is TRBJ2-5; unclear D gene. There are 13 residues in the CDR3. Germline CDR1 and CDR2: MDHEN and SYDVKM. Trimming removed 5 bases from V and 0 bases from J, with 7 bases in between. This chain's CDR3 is CASSTSYQETQYF. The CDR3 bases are TGTGCCAGCAGTACCTCATACCAAGAGACCCAGTACTTC. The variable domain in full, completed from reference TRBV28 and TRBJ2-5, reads DVKVTQSSRYLVKRTGEKVFLECVQDMDHENMFWYRQDPGLGLRLIYFSYDVKMKEKGDIPEGYSVSREKKERFSLILESASTNQTSMYLCASSTSYQETQYFGPGTRLLVL.

The DNA for the CDR3 is TGTGCCTGGAGTGTGTGGCGGGGAGCCAAAAACATTCAGTACTTC. Protein: CAWSVWRGAKNIQYF. The chain couples TRBV30 to TRBJ2-4; D possibly corresponds to TRBD2 (6 bases). The V gene lost 0 bases and the J gene lost 0 bases, with 9 bases spanning the gap. CDR1 GTSNPN and CDR2 SVGIG come from the germline V gene (reference sequence). The CDR3 has 15 amino acids.

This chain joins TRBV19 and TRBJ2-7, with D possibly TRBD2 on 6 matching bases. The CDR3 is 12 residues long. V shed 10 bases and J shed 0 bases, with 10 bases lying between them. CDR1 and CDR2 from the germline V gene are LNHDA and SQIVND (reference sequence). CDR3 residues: CATSESSYEQYF. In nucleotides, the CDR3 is TGTGCCACTAGCGAGAGCTCCTACGAGCAGTACTTC.

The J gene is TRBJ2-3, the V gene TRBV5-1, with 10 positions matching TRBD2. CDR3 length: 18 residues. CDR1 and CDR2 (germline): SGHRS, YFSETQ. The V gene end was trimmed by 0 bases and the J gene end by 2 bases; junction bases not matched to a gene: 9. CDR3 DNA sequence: TGCGCCAGCAGCTTGGTCAGCGGGAGGGGGGGATCCACAGATACGCAGTATTTT. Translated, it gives CASSLVSGRGGSTDTQYF.

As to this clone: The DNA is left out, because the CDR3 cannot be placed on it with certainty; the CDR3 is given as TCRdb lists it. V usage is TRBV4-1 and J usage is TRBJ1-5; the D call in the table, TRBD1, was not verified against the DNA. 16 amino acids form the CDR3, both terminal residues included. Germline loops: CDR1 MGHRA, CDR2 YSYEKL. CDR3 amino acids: CASSQVFLAVNQPQHF.